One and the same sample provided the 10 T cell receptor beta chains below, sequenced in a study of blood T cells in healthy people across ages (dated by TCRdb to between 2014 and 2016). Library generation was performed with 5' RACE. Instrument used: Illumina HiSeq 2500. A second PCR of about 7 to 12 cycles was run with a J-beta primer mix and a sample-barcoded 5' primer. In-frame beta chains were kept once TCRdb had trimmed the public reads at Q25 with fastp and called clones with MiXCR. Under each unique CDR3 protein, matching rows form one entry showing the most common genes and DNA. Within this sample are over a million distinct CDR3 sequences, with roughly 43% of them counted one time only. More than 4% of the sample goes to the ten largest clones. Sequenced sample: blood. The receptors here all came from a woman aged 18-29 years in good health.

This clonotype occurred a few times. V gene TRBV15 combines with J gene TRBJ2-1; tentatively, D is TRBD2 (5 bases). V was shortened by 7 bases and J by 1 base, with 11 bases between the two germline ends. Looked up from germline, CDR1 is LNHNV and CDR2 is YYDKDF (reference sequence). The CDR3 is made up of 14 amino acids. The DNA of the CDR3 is TGTGCCACCAACACTTGGACTTCCTACAATGAGCAGTTCTTC. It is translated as CATNTWTSYNEQFF.

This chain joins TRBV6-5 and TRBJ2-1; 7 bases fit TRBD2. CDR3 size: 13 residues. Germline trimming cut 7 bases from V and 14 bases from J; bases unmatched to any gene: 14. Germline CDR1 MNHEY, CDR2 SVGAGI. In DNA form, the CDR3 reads TGTGCCAGCACTGCGGGGGTCACTAAAAGGAAGTTCTTC. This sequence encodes CASTAGVTKRKFF.

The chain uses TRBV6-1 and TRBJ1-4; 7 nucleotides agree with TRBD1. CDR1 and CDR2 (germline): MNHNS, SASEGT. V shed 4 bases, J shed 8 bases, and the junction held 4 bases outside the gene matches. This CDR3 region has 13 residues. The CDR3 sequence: CASSGQGIEKLFF. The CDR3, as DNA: TGTGCCAGCAGTGGACAGGGCATAGAAAAACTGTTTTTT.

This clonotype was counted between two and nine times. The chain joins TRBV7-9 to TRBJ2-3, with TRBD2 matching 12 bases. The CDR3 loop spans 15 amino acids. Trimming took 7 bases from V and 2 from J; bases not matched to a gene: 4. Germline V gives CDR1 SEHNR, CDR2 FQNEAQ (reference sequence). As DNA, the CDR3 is TGTGCCAGCATCCTAGCGGGAGGGCTCACAGATACGCAGTATTTT. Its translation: CASILAGGLTDTQYF. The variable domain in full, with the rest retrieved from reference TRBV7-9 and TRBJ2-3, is DTGVSQNPRHKITKRGQNVTFRCDPISEHNRLYWYRQTLGQGPEFLTYFQNEAQLEKSRLLSDRFSAERPKGSFSTLEIQRTEQGDSAMYLCASILAGGLTDTQYFGPGTRLTVL.

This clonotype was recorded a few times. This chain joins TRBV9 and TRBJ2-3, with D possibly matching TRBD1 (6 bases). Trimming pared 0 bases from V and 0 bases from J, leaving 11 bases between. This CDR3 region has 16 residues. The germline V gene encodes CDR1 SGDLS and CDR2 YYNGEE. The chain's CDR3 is CASSVDRATSTDTQYF. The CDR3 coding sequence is TGTGCCAGCAGCGTAGACAGGGCGACTAGCACAGATACGCAGTATTTT.

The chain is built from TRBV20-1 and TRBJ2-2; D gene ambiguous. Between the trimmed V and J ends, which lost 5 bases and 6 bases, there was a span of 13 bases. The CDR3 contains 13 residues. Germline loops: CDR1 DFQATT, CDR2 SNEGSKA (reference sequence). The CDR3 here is CSAPHPGAGELFF. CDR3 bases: TGCAGTGCTCCGCACCCTGGGGCCGGGGAGCTGTTTTTT.

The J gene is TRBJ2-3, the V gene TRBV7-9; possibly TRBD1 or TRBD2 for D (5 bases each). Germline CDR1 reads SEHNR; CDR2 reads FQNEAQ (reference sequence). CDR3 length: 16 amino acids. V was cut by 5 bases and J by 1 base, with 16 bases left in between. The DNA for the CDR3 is TGTGCCAGCAGCCTCATTCGGGACGGAGGCACAGATACGCAGTATTTT. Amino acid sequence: CASSLIRDGGTDTQYF.

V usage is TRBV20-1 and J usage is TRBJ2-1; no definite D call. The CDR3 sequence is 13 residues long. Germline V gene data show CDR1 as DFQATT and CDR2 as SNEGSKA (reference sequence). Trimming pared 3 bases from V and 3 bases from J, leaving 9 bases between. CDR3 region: CSASHTNYNEQFF. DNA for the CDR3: TGCAGTGCTAGTCACACGAACTACAATGAGCAGTTCTTC.

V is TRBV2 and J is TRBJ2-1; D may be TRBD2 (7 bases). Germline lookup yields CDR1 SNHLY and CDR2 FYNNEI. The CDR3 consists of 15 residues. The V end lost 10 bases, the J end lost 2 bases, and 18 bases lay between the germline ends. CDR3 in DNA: TGTGCCACCAAAGAGGGGGGGGGAACCTACAATGAGCAGTTCTTC. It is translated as CATKEGGGTYNEQFF.

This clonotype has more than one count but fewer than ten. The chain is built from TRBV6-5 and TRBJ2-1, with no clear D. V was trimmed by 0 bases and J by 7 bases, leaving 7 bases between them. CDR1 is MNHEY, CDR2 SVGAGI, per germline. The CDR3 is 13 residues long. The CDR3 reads CASSYSVANEQFF. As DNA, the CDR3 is TGTGCCAGCAGTTACTCTGTGGCTAATGAGCAGTTCTTC.